A selection of T cell receptor beta chains follows, all from one sample in a study of blood T cell repertoires in COVID-19. Measured with immunoSEQ multiplex PCR; TCRdb has only the in-frame clones, and not every one. Altogether around 110,000 clones are present, roughly four fifths being singletons, with the ten largest covering 5% to 7.5%. The sequenced sample consisted of peripheral blood. These receptors were taken from a man aged 80 or over with COVID-19, enrolled during active disease. Each CDR3 is given with its conserved first and last residue. Expanded clones are given a class, and other clones once, few, many or no size at all.

clone_size: NA
v_call: TRBV6-2/TRBV6-3
cdr3_aa: CASSRTGLSYEQYF

clone_size: NA
v_call: TRBV7-8
cdr3_aa: CASSLGNTGGNQPQHF

clone_size: few
v_call: TRBV4-3
cdr3_aa: CASSRGEREPREQFF

clone_size: NA
v_call: TRBV19
cdr3_aa: CASSTRQGPNTEAFF

clone_size: few
v_call: TRBV24-1
cdr3_aa: CATSGGLAAGELFF

clone_size: few
v_call: TRBV28
cdr3_aa: CASSISSGRLVNEQFF

clone_size: NA
v_call: TRBV30
cdr3_aa: CASDGTEGNEQFF

clone_size: NA
v_call: TRBV12-3/TRBV12-4
cdr3_aa: CASSGQYDNEQFF

clone_size: NA
v_call: TRBV19
cdr3_aa: CASSASGTQRYEQYF

clone_size: NA
v_call: TRBV11-1
cdr3_aa: CASSGSGGRQAQFF